Below, 5 T cell receptor beta chains from the same sample are listed, as sequenced in a study of T-cell reconstitution after alpha-beta-depleted transplantation in children. Library preparation (for TCRbeta) was performed with unique molecular identifiers. TCRdb processed the PCR reads anew with MiXCR; each CDR3 protein has one entry. The repertoire holds about 980,000 distinct CDR3 sequences, with 25% to 30% as singletons. This specimen was PBMCs, mostly from graft donor cells, taken 360 days after TCRalphabeta/CD19-depleted stem cell transplant. The receptors originated from a boy under three years old who had a stem cell transplant for SCID, so the T cells may come from the graft donor.

This clonotype was counted ten times or more. One end of the junction varies from germline; a read error may be responsible. The chain joins TRBV6-5 to TRBJ2-7; D remains ambiguous. Germline values: CDR1 MNHEY, CDR2 SVGAGI. The CDR3 length is 12 residues. This chain's CDR3 is CASSSPAYEQYF. The CDR3 DNA sequence: TGCGCCAGCAGCTCCCCGGCCTACGAGCAGTACTTC.

The chain carries TRBV2 and TRBJ2-5; TRBD1 agrees at 8 bases. The V segment lost 9 bases and the J segment 3 bases; nucleotides outside the gene matches: 12. Per germline, CDR1 SNHLY and CDR2 FYNNEI. The CDR3 is 15 residues long. CDR3 bases: TGTGCCAGGAGCCGGGACAGGTACCTTGAAGAGACCCAGTACTTC. This encodes CARSRDRYLEETQYF.

This clonotype was observed a handful of times. The CDR3 reads CASSQDRPPGVYNEQFF. The DNA of the CDR3 is TGTGCCAGCAGCCAAGATCGTCCTCCGGGGGTCTACAATGAGCAGTTCTTC. The chain recombines TRBV4-2 with TRBJ2-1, with D perhaps TRBD2 (6 bases). The CDR3 contains 17 residues. Trimming stripped 0 bases from V and 3 bases from J, with 15 bases between. Per germline, CDR1 LGHNA and CDR2 YNFKEQ.

This rearrangement joins TRBV7-3 to TRBJ1-1; no reliable D call. Germline CDR1 SGHTA, CDR2 FQGTGA. V was pared by 1 base and J by 4 bases, with 7 bases between. This CDR3 is 13 amino acids long. DNA of the CDR3: TGTGCCAGCAGCTTAAGAGCAGCCACTGAAGCTTTCTTT. It translates to CASSLRAATEAFF.

V is TRBV11-2 and J is TRBJ1-4; TRBD1 is a possible D gene (6 bases). Germline V gene data show CDR1 as SGHAT and CDR2 as FQNNGV. The CDR3 covers 13 residues. With 1 base removed from V and 8 bases from J, the gap between germline ends came to 8 bases. The CDR3 DNA reads as TGTGCCAGCAGCTTAGTGGACAGCGAAAAACTGTTTTTT. Protein: CASSLVDSEKLFF.